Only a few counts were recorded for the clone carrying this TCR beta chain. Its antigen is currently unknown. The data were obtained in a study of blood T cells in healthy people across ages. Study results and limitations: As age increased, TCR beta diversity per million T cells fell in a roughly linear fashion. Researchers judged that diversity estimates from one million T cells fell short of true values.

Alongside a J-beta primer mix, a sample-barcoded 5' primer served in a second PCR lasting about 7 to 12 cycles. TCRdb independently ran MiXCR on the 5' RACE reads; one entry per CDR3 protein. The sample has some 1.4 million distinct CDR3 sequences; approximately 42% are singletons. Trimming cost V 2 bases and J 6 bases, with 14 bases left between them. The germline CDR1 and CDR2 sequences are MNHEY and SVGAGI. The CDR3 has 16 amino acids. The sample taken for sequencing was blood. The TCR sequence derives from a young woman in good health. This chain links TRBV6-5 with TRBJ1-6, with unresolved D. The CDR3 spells CASSYGRSSLNSPLHF. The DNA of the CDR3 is TGTGCCAGCAGTTACGGGAGGTCCAGCCTTAATTCACCCCTCCACTTT.